A single sample is the source of the 29 T cell receptor beta chains below, sequenced in a study of blood T cell repertoires in COVID-19 (TCRdb year 2020). Library preparation used the immunoSEQ multiplex PCR assay. TCRdb carries this immuneACCESS record with in-frame sequences only. Its versions omit some clonotypes, under half of them owing to an unresolved V gene in the studies checked, with the rest unexplained. In this sample the table shows 110,000 to 150,000 clones, around 80% of which occur a single time. Approximately 2% of the sample is in the top ten clones. The sample was peripheral blood. The receptors originated from a woman in her sixties with acute or convalescent COVID-19.

The chain is built from TRBV3-1 (or the pseudogene TRBV3-2) and TRBJ2-7; TRBD2 might be the D (6 bases). The CDR3 has 14 amino acids. V shed 5 bases and J shed 4 bases, with 15 bases lying between them. CDR1 is LGHDT, CDR2 YNNKEL, per germline (reference sequence). Here the CDR3 reads CASSSGLGTYEQYF. In DNA, the CDR3 is TGTGCCAGCAGCAGCGGTCTGGGGACTTACGAGCAGTACTTC.

The chain joins TRBV7-2 to TRBJ1-3, with D perhaps TRBD1 (5 bases). CDR1 and CDR2 from the germline V gene are SGHTA and FQGNSA. The length of the CDR3 is 15 residues. The V and J ends lost 1 base and 2 bases respectively, with 9 bases between them. CDR3 sequence reads: CASSLVQGPGNTIYF. The CDR3 DNA sequence: TGTGCCAGCAGCTTAGTCCAGGGCCCTGGAAACACCATATATTTT.

This clone was seen once. This rearrangement joins TRBV3-1 (or the pseudogene TRBV3-2) to TRBJ2-5, with D hard to call. Deletions cut 4 bases from V and 4 bases from J, with 16 bases between. The germline V gene encodes CDR1 LGHDT and CDR2 YNNKEL (reference sequence). This CDR3 is built from 15 residues. The CDR3 is CASSPLGKVLETQYF. Here the CDR3 DNA reads TGTGCCAGCAGCCCCCTAGGAAAGGTCTTAGAGACCCAGTACTTC.

The chain couples TRBV7-9 to TRBJ2-1; 8 positions match TRBD2. CDR3 length equals 15 residues. After removal of 5 bases from V and 4 bases from J, the junction contained 7 bases not matched to a gene. CDR1 SEHNR and CDR2 FQNEAQ come from the germline V gene (reference sequence). CDR3: CASSPGTRTYNEQFF. DNA for the CDR3: TGTGCCAGCAGCCCCGGGACTAGGACATACAATGAGCAGTTCTTC.

The rearrangement links TRBV7-9 to TRBJ2-4, with D unclear. V dropped 1 base and J dropped 5 bases, with 9 bases sitting between them. This CDR3 is 14 amino acids long. CDR1 is SEHNR and CDR2 is FQNEAQ in the germline V gene (reference sequence). Here the CDR3 DNA reads TGTGCCAGCAGCTTAGAGGTCGGAGAAAACATTCAGTACTTC. As protein: CASSLEVGENIQYF.

This chain connects TRBV28 to TRBJ1-5, with 7 bases lining up with TRBD1. Germline loops: CDR1 MDHEN, CDR2 SYDVKM. There are 15 residues in the CDR3. Trimming took 8 bases from V and 5 from J; bases not matched to a gene: 12. CDR3 protein: CASSRDSNNYQPQHF. In nucleotides, the CDR3 is TGTGCCAGCTCGAGGGACAGCAATAATTATCAGCCCCAGCATTTT.

V gene TRBV5-1 combines with J gene TRBJ2-1; a possible D gene is TRBD2 (5 bases). Deletions cut 3 bases from V and 9 bases from J, with 22 bases between. Germline V gives CDR1 SGHRS, CDR2 YFSETQ. The CDR3 contains 16 residues. The CDR3 bases are TGCGCCAGCAGCTGGGCCCCCGCGGGTCCCGAGCTTGAGCAGTTCTTC. Its translation is CASSWAPAGPELEQFF.

The V call is TRBV15, the J call TRBJ2-7; TRBD1 might be the D (6 bases). The ends were cut back, 2 bases at V and 2 bases at J, with 13 bases in the middle. Germline values: CDR1 LNHNV, CDR2 YYDKDF (reference sequence). The CDR3 extends over 15 amino acids. The CDR3 reads CATSRSGQNAYEQYF. The CDR3 coding sequence is TGTGCCACCAGCAGATCCGGACAGAATGCCTACGAGCAGTACTTC.

This clone was observed a handful of times. The chain recombines TRBV27 with TRBJ2-7, with D maybe TRBD1 (5 bases). Germline V gene data show CDR1 as MNHEY and CDR2 as SMNVEV (reference sequence). The CDR3 has 15 residues. Between the trimmed V and J ends, which lost 7 bases and 0 bases, there was a span of 16 bases. The CDR3 bases are TGTGCCAGCAAGAGGACCACAGGTAGCTCCTACGAGCAGTACTTC. Protein: CASKRTTGSSYEQYF.

Only a few counts were recorded for this clone. The chain is built from TRBV27 and TRBJ2-7, with D possibly TRBD2 on 5 matching bases. V dropped 5 bases and J dropped 10 bases, with 18 bases sitting between them. From germline, CDR1 is MNHEY and CDR2 SMNVEV (reference sequence). The CDR3 length is 13 residues. The CDR3 nucleotides read TGTGCCAGCAGTCCCCTCCTCCGGGGATACCAGTACTTC. This sequence encodes CASSPLLRGYQYF.

This rearrangement joins TRBV5-1 to TRBJ2-5; D not resolved. From germline, CDR1 is SGHRS and CDR2 YFSETQ. The CDR3 loop spans 13 amino acids. With 0 bases removed from V and 3 bases from J, the gap between germline ends came to 6 bases. The CDR3 DNA follows: TGCGCCAGCAGCTTGGACGGAGAAGAGACCCAGTACTTC. It encodes CASSLDGEETQYF.

This chain connects TRBV19 to TRBJ2-2, with 9 bases aligning to TRBD1. The CDR3 runs 14 residues. V shed 5 bases and J 5 bases; nucleotides not matched to a gene: 3. Per the germline V gene, CDR1 is LNHDA and CDR2 is SQIVND (reference sequence). The CDR3 spells CASSWTGETGELFF. CDR3 DNA: TGTGCCAGTAGTTGGACAGGGGAAACCGGGGAGCTGTTTTTT.

The chain couples TRBV4-1 to TRBJ2-7; D is unclear. The ends were cut back, 0 bases at V and 0 bases at J, with 12 bases in the middle. This CDR3 is built from 16 residues. CDR1 is MGHRA and CDR2 is YSYEKL in the germline V gene. The CDR3 loop reads CASSQDHSLLSYEQYF. CDR3 sequence (DNA): TGCGCCAGCAGCCAAGATCACAGCCTCCTCTCCTACGAGCAGTACTTC.

This clone was counted between two and nine times. The rearrangement joins TRBV6-1 to TRBJ2-4, with D possibly TRBD2 on 5 matching bases. The germline V and J ends were trimmed by 3 bases and 0 bases, with 9 bases remaining between them. Germline CDR1 MNHNS, CDR2 SASEGT. This CDR3 is built from 15 residues. The CDR3 protein is CASSDEAVAKNIQYF. The CDR3 DNA follows: TGTGCCAGCAGTGATGAAGCGGTAGCCAAAAACATTCAGTACTTC.

CDR3 bases: TGTGCCAGCAGCCCTAGACAGGGGGGCACAGATACGCAGTATTTT. It yields the protein CASSPRQGGTDTQYF. This chain uses TRBV13 with TRBJ2-3; 9 bases agree with TRBD1. V gave up 5 bases and J gave up 1 base; unmatched junction bases: 4. This CDR3 is built from 15 residues. Germline V lookup: CDR1 PRHDT, CDR2 FYEKMQ (reference sequence).

In its sample, this clone ranks as medium-sized. The chain uses TRBV7-6 and TRBJ2-1; 10 bases map to TRBD2. The CDR3 consists of 17 residues. Germline-derived CDR1 and CDR2 are SGHVS and FNYEAQ. After removal of 2 bases from V and 5 bases from J, the junction contained 9 bases not matched to a gene. The DNA for the CDR3 is TGTGCCAGCAGCTTATATTACGGGACTAGCGCAGACAATGAGCAGTTCTTC. This sequence encodes CASSLYYGTSADNEQFF.

The genes are TRBV11-2 and TRBJ1-3; 8 bases map to TRBD1. The CDR3 has 16 residues. CDR1 is SGHAT, CDR2 FQNNGV, per germline. With 5 bases clipped from V and 8 bases from J, the junction kept 14 bases outside the gene matches. CDR3 DNA: TGTGCCAGCAGCCGAGCCGCAGGGGGCGCAGCGTACACCATATATTTT. Translated: CASSRAAGGAAYTIYF.

V gene TRBV11-3 combines with J gene TRBJ2-3; 7 nucleotides align to TRBD2. Germline V gene lookup returns CDR1 SGHNT and CDR2 YENEEA. The CDR3 spans 17 residues. The J segment lost 3 bases and the V segment lost 1 base, leaving 10 bases of the junction unmatched. CDR3 DNA sequence: TGTGCCAGCAGCTTAGGTCGCGATAGCGGGTGGACAGATACGCAGTATTTT. Translation: CASSLGRDSGWTDTQYF.

V and J are TRBV11-2 and TRBJ1-1, with D possibly being TRBD1 (6 bases). This CDR3 region has 19 residues. V shed 5 bases and J shed 1 base, with 26 bases lying between them. Germline V CDR1 and CDR2: SGHAT, FQNNGV. CDR3 in DNA: TGTGCCAGCAGCAGACCCACGACAGGTCTGAGAAATAAGAACACTGAAGCTTTCTTT. This codes for CASSRPTTGLRNKNTEAFF.

This clone was counted only a few times. The chain links TRBV6-1 to TRBJ1-2; a weak D match, TRBD1 (6 bases). The germline V gene has CDR1 MNHNS and CDR2 SASEGT. Trimming left V 7 bases short and J 4 bases short, with 10 bases between. The CDR3 extends over 12 amino acids. The CDR3 DNA reads TGTGCCAGCACTAGGGGGAGCTATGGCTACACCTTC. Encoded protein: CASTRGSYGYTF.

This sequence joins TRBV7-9 and TRBJ2-7; D is possibly TRBD2 (6 bases). The CDR3 has 14 residues. V was cut by 6 bases and J by 4 bases, with 16 bases left in between. Germline V gives CDR1 SEHNR, CDR2 FQNEAQ (reference sequence). The CDR3 DNA sequence: TGTGCCAGCAGTCCCCGGGAGTCGGGTTACGAGCAGTACTTC. Encoded protein: CASSPRESGYEQYF.

The rearrangement links TRBV28 to TRBJ1-6, with 7 bases identical to TRBD1. With V trimmed by 1 base and J by 2 bases, 8 bases remained unmatched. The CDR3 is 18 amino acids. The germline CDR1 and CDR2 sequences are MDHEN and SYDVKM. In DNA form, the CDR3 reads TGTGCCAGCAGTTTATCGGATAGACAGGGCCCCTATAATTCACCCCTCCACTTT. Its translation: CASSLSDRQGPYNSPLHF.

The chain employs TRBV7-8 and TRBJ2-7; 11 bases map to TRBD1. Germline assignment: CDR1 SGHVS and CDR2 FQNEAQ. This CDR3 comprises 17 residues. V shed 1 base and J 5 bases; nucleotides not matched to a gene: 10. The CDR3 DNA reads as TGTGCCAGCAGCTTAGGGCGTTTAGGGACAGGGGGTGACGAGCAGTACTTC. Translation: CASSLGRLGTGGDEQYF.

DNA of the CDR3: TGTGCCAGCAAGCAGACAGGGGACGGAGAAGCTTTCTTT. Translation: CASKQTGDGEAFF. This sequence joins TRBV12-3 or TRBV12-4 and TRBJ1-1; 8 bases line up with TRBD1. This CDR3 contains 13 residues. V was pared by 7 bases and J by 8 bases, with 9 bases of the junction left unmatched.

The rearrangement links TRBV2 to TRBJ1-4; D might be TRBD1 (6 bases). In germline, CDR1 is SNHLY, CDR2 FYNNEI. Trimming took off 3 bases at V and 8 bases at J, with 16 bases between the two ends. This CDR3 comprises 15 residues. CDR3 protein: CASSEGGGSREKLFF. DNA for the CDR3: TGTGCCAGCAGTGAGGGCGGGGGCTCAAGGGAAAAACTGTTTTTT. The whole variable domain, remainder taken from reference TRBV2 and TRBJ1-4, is EPEVTQTPSHQVTQMGQEVILRCVPISNHLYFYWYRQILGQKVEFLVSFYNNEISEKSEIFDDQFSVERPDGSNFTLKIRSTKLEDSAMYFCASSEGGGSREKLFFGSGTQLSVL.

The chain is built from TRBV6-5 and TRBJ2-4; 7 bases are a match to TRBD1. Trimming removed 0 bases from V and 11 bases from J; junction bases left unmatched: 4. Germline CDR1 reads MNHEY; CDR2 reads SVGAGI. The CDR3 totals 13 residues. CDR3 nucleotide sequence: TGTGCCAGCAGTTACTCGAACACAGGGGTTCAGTACTTC. Residues: CASSYSNTGVQYF.

The chain employs TRBV27 and TRBJ2-1, with 9 bases that match TRBD2. J lost 1 base, V lost 2 bases, and 9 bases had no gene match. Germline-derived CDR1 and CDR2 are MNHEY and SMNVEV (reference sequence). The CDR3 length is 18 residues. The CDR3 sequence: CASSLRRVTSGSYNEQFF. For the CDR3, the DNA is TGTGCCAGCAGTTTACGTCGTGTGACTAGCGGTTCCTACAATGAGCAGTTCTTC.

This clone was seen once. The J gene is TRBJ2-1, the V gene TRBV5-4, with 7 bases that match TRBD2. Germline CDR1 reads SGHNT; CDR2 reads YYREEE (reference sequence). J gave up 7 bases and V 0 bases, and 7 bases lay outside the gene matches. CDR3 size: 15 residues. The CDR3 bases are TGTGCCAGCAGCTTGGAGGAACTAGCGAGGAATGAGCAGTTCTTC. Amino acids: CASSLEELARNEQFF.

The genes are TRBV7-6 and TRBJ2-7, with 7 bases that match TRBD1. The CDR3 has 15 residues. Germline values: CDR1 SGHVS, CDR2 FNYEAQ. With V trimmed by 1 base and J by 6 bases, 9 bases remained unmatched. The CDR3 nucleotides read TGTGCCAGCAGCTTAGGGCACCAGGGGGTCGGCGAGCAGTACTTC. This gives the protein CASSLGHQGVGEQYF.